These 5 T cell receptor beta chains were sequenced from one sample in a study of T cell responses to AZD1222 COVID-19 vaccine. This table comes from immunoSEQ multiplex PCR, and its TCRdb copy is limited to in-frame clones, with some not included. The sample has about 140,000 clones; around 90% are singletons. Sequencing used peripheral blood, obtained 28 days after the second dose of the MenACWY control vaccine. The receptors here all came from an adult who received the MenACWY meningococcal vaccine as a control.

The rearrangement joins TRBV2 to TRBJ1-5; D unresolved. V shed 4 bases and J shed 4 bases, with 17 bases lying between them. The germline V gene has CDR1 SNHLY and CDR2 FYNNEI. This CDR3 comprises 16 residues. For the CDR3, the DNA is TGTGCCAGCAGTGCAGTCCCTTGGGGAATTAATCAGCCCCAGCATTTT. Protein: CASSAVPWGINQPQHF.

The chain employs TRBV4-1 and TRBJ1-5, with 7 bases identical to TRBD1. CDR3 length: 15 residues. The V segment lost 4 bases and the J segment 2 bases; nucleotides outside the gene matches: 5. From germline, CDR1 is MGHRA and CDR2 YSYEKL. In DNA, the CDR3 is TGCGCCAGCAGCCGGGACAGTTGGGGCAATCAGCCCCAGCATTTT. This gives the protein CASSRDSWGNQPQHF.

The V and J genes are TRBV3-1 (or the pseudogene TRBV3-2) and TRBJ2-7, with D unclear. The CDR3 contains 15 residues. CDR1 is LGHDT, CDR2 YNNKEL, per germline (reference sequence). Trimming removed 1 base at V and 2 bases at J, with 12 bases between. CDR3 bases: TGTGCCAGCAGCCAAGGCCGGGCCGGAGCCTACGAGCAGTACTTC. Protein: CASSQGRAGAYEQYF.

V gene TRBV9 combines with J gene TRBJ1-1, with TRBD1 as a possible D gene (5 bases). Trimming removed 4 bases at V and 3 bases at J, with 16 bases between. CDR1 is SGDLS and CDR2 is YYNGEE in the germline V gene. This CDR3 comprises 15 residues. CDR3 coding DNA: TGTGCCAGCAGCTTAGACCCCAGGGAGGACACTGAAGCTTTCTTT. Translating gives CASSLDPREDTEAFF. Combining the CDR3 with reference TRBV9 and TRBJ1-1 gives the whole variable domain DSGVTQTPKHLITATGQRVTLRCSPRSGDLSVYWYQQSLDQGLQFLIQYYNGEERAKGNILERFSAQQFPDLHSELNLSSLELGDSALYFCASSLDPREDTEAFFGQGTRLTVV.

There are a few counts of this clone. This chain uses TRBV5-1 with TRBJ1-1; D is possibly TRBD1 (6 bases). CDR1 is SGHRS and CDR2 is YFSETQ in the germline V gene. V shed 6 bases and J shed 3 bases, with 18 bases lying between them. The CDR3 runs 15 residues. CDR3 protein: CASTLSTDSHTEAFF. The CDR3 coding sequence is TGCGCCAGCACCTTATCTACGGACAGCCACACTGAAGCTTTCTTT.